Sequencing of this T cell receptor beta chain was carried out in a study of tissue T cells after allogeneic stem cell transplantation. Findings and limits, study-wide: Across patients, clones rarely overlapped, yet motif clusters were shared tissue-specifically. Blood and spleen captured only part of the tissue TCR repertoire.

Sequencing of TCRbeta CDR3 at survey depth gave sequences and template counts. This table comes from immunoSEQ multiplex PCR, and its TCRdb copy is limited to in-frame clones, with some not included. The table includes around 8,000 clones, about 52% detected once. The time point: mouse harvest day 7 after allogeneic transplant. Tail vein injection delivered 10^7 T-cell-depleted bone marrow cells and 10^6 splenic CD5+ T cells. Mice had MHC-mismatched B6 into BALB/c GVHD, sampled day 7 or 14. About this clone: The antigen is not known. Mouse germline and gene names are used. The sequenced fragment ends 1 residue before the CDR3 boundary, so the rest is inferred from the germline J gene.

The germline V gene has CDR1 SGHND and CDR2 FRSKSL. The V end lost 4 bases, the J end lost 3 bases, and 9 bases lay between the germline ends. This CDR3 region has 13 residues. The chain has TRBV15 and TRBJ1-1, with a tentative D call TRBD1 (6 bases). The sequencing sample was made of gut tissue. This TCR came from a female BALB/c mouse given C57BL/6 T cells with graft-versus-host disease after an allogeneic hematopoietic cell transplant. Incomplete CDR3 DNA: TGTGCCAGCAGTTACAGGGAGGACACAGAAGTCTTC. Translated: CASSYREDTEVF. In full, the CDR3 reads CASSYREDTEVFF.